The subject of this entry is one T cell receptor (beta chain). Its specific antigen is unknown. No much larger clone exists at a distance of one base, and base qualities are not known. From cysteine to phenylalanine, the CDR3 is 17 amino acids long. Only the CDR3 part of the read is kept: 51 bases, read in frame from the first base. The germline V gene yields ENHRY for CDR1 and SYGVKD for CDR2. V is pruned by 4 bases and J by 0 bases, leaving 4 bases of the junction without a gene match. This specimen belongs to a study of cytomegalovirus exposure and HLA in healthy donors listed by TCRdb under 2017. Turning to the overall study: According to an earlier analysis of a few hundred of the donors, some 170 million T cells yielded 117 million unique TCR beta sequences and about 300 Gb of sequence data. An early release covering approximately 600 HLA-typed donors comprised roughly 300 gigabases of sequencing data and around 80 million unique TCR sequences. Among the 398 genotyped donors, about 83% belonged to the genetic ancestry cluster associated with self-reported Caucasian donors. The aim of the study was to test whether cataloging public T cell receptors could identify signatures of past pathogen exposure. Using immunosequencing, the study profiled T cell repertoires from about 650 subjects and related those repertoires to cytomegalovirus serostatus. A separate validation cohort of over 95 different subjects was used in addition to the 666-subject first cohort. To predict cytomegalovirus infection status, the study combined high-throughput TCR immunosequencing, statistical association of individual TCRs with disease status, and machine learning. A later analysis re-examined previously published TCR beta repertoires from about 670 donors and added high-resolution HLA genotyping to investigate patterns of TCR occurrence. Rather than drawing on any new phenotypic data, the later analysis identified candidate immune exposures from TCR beta sequences and the way those sequences occurred across donors. In an earlier analysis of 550 to 700 of the donors, high-throughput TCR beta sequencing was used to judge whether each TCR beta V gene segment behaved as functional or pseudogenic. Alongside the repertoire data, information on donor age, sex, ethnicity and CMV serostatus was compiled. Genome-wide SNP genotypes for about 65% of the roughly 670 donors were used in a later genetic analysis, which treated that subset as a discovery cohort. All discovery cohort repertoires had been generated on a single sequencing platform. Both class I and class II loci were covered by HLA typing, at four-digit resolution. The number of donors typed differed by locus, with about 629-630 for A, B, C, DRB1 and DQB1, around 500 for DQA1, over 600 for DPA1, and 450 to 480 for DPB1. Five DR-DQ haplotypes were handled as single units for association and clustering because linkage in the cohort was strong. Across approximately 400 genotyped donors of the cohort, an average of roughly 230,000 unique TCR beta nucleotide sequences per donor were sequenced, and roughly a sixth of those sequences were non-productive.

The library was made by the immunoSEQ multiplex PCR assay. A mixture of 60 forward primers for TCR Vbeta segments and 13 reverse primers for TCR Jbeta segments was used in the multiplex PCR. The CDR3 region of rearranged TCR beta genes was amplified from genomic DNA with a multiplex PCR assay. Amplified TCR beta libraries were sequenced as 87-base-pair reads on the Illumina HiSeq System. The study's processing was this. A later analysis tallied roughly 76 million unique TCR beta chains across the 700 or so repertoires, and about 12 million of those chains were shared by two or more donors. To remove PCR and sequencing errors, raw reads were error-corrected and collapsed into unique sequences using a nearest-neighbor algorithm that merged closely related sequences. CDR3 sequences were aligned to IMGT reference sequences to assign V, D and J gene segments. For a sequence to be retained, a match of at least six nucleotides to both a V gene segment and a J gene segment was required. A rearrangement counted as productive if the CDR3 had no stop codons and remained in frame with V and J, and every other rearrangement counted as non-productive. Following IMGT convention, CDR3 was defined as the stretch from the second conserved V-encoded cysteine up to the conserved J-encoded phenylalanine. The earlier analysis of a few hundred of the donors excluded sequences that lacked an unambiguous match to a single V gene segment. An earlier analysis of a few hundred of the donors called V segments functional above 56.7% productive rearrangements and segregating when the between-donor standard deviation exceeded 5%. A statistical classification framework was developed to diagnose cytomegalovirus status using the catalog of TCR beta chain sequences. A later analysis assigned V and J genes by comparing TCR nucleotide sequences with IMGT/GENE-DB human TR gene sequences. A later analysis assigned CDR3 sequences and most-parsimonious VDJ recombination scenarios with the TCRdist pipeline. In a later analysis, each TCR beta chain was defined by its CDR3 amino acid sequence together with its V-gene family, and reads lacking a unique V-gene family were excluded. To address suspected cross-contamination and a sequencing artifact, a later analysis removed under 600 highly shared, low-generation-probability nucleotide sequences. In a later analysis, a clonal expansion index for each public chain was calculated from normalized within-repertoire ranks of inferred template counts. In a later analysis, generation probabilities were computed with a VDJ recombination model fitted to out-of-frame rearrangements, and the resulting probabilities were checked against IGoR. A later analysis scored TCR-TCR, TCR-HLA and TCR-CMV co-occurrence with hypergeometric tests, applying a repertoire-size bias correction to TCR pairs. False discovery rates were estimated in a later analysis by permuting HLA or CMV assignments 20 times. In a later analysis, co-occurring TCRs were grouped with DBSCAN, and TCRdist sequence similarity was added when clustering was performed within HLA-allele-positive subsets. For co-occurrence clustering, repertoires with fewer than 30,000 or more than 120,000 public chains were excluded, along with roughly 5 repertoires with anomalous nucleotide sharing. As stored in TCRdb, this immuneACCESS dataset retains in-frame rearrangements with V and J assigned. A fraction of the clones does not appear; measured against another copy, unresolved V genes explain less than half of the discrepancy, and the remainder lacks a known reason. The DNA was the basis for D and trimming; V, J and clone size are from that table. The sample has about 110,000 clones on record, around 62% of them singletons. The top ten constitute 3.5% to 4% of the sample.

Here is what the overall study found, with its caveats: A later analysis reported that several top co-occurrence clusters appeared linked to parvovirus B19, influenza, CMV and Epstein-Barr virus. Compared with equally common non-associated chains, HLA-associated TCR beta chains in a later analysis were more clonally expanded and had lower generation probabilities. The study listed 164 TCR beta chains as associated with cytomegalovirus. Only TCR beta chains were sequenced in this cohort, and the absence of alpha or paired-chain data limited detectable features. The 87-base-pair reads could not distinguish some IMGT-functional V segments, including TRBV6-2 and TRBV6-3, so those segments were excluded. In a later genetic analysis, fewer N-insertions in productive TCRs were reported among donors in an Asian-associated ancestry cluster than the 666-donor mean. An association between a missense DCLRE1C variant and V-gene and J-gene trimming of TCR beta chains was found in a later genetic analysis and replicated in an independent cohort. The sequencing pipeline was judged likely to have produced a cluster of highly shared sequence variants as a technical artifact. When HLA alleles, especially DR and DQ, strongly co-occurred, TCR associations were difficult to assign to individual alleles. Presence/absence analyses assumed roughly uniform sequencing depth across donors, an assumption that may not hold. The classifier was reported to diagnose cytomegalovirus status with high specificity and sensitivity in both the original cohort and the validation cohort. The only immune exposure information available for the cohort was CMV serostatus. An earlier analysis of 587 of the donors showed that most TCR beta V segments appeared in productive rearrangements either about 90% or about 30% of the time, which broadly matched IMGT annotations. Most TCR sequences were seen in very few donors, while some public TCRs were found in many individuals. A further reported finding was that TCR beta sequences accurately predicted the HLA-A and HLA-B alleles for most subjects in the first cohort. Three of the identified cytomegalovirus-associated TCR beta chains were confirmed in vitro to be specific for cytomegalovirus antigens. At a false discovery rate of 0.05, a later analysis linked 16,000 or so TCR beta sequences to specific HLA alleles. Because some donors lacked HLA typing at each locus, the association tests relied only on the typed subset. According to a later analysis, most CMV-associated TCR beta chains appeared to be HLA-restricted, and the HLA associations seemed to be driven largely by CMV exposure. It was suggested by the authors that the approach could potentially be generalized to other disease states and immunological phenotypes. Linkage disequilibrium might explain the correlated functional status among segregating V segments, but an unknown experimental factor could not be ruled out. According to a later analysis, TCR association rates differed among HLA loci, with DRB1 alleles showing the most associated TCRs and HLA-C alleles showing the fewest. About 17 rarely observed V segments, including chromosome 9 orphons, were excluded from the earlier analysis of some 590 of the donors because counts were too low.

The cohort comprised some 700 healthy bone marrow donors. At the time of sampling, every cohort member was nominally healthy, though immune exposures that went unrecorded were likely present. The donor was CMV seropositive and was included in the group of approximately 300 seropositive cohort members. A peripheral blood sample was provided by each donor, and peripheral blood mononuclear cells were used for TCR beta sequencing. Genomic DNA extraction from the blood cell samples was performed with the Qiagen DNeasy Blood Extraction Kit. Recombination joined TRBV10-3 with TRBJ2-3; 13 of the junction bases match TRBD2. This sequence was found in a man aged 25-45 years in good health and CMV-seropositive. The material sequenced was PBMCs. Read as DNA, the sequence is TGTGCCATCAGTGGGACTAGCGGGGGATCGAGCACAGATACGCAGTATTTT. Its product reads: CAISGTSGGSSTDTQYF.